This T cell receptor beta chain was captured in a study of T cells in Graves' hyperthyroidism and ophthalmopathy. The CDR3 runs 13 residues. Germline V lookup: CDR1 WNHNN, CDR2 SYGVQD (reference sequence). Regarding this clonotype: This sequence may be a read error, since a much larger clone differs from it by one base.

TCR beta CDR3 regions were amplified from RNA. First-round RT-PCR of the TCR CDR3 relied on the HTBI primer set. TCRdb used MiXCR to reprocess the multiplex PCR reads, holding one entry per CDR3 protein. The data show hundreds of thousands of distinct CDR3 sequences, nearly 45% seen once. Sequenced input: peripheral blood or thyroid tissue (not recorded which). This TCR came from an adult man with Graves' disease, either hyperthyroidism or ophthalmopathy (not recorded which). The rearrangement uses TRBV10-1 and TRBJ1-5; no clear D gene. Here the CDR3 reads CASSKGRDQSQHF. The DNA for the CDR3 is TGCGCCAGCAGCAAGGGTAGGGATCAGTCCCAGCATTTT.